This T cell receptor (beta chain) was identified during a study of blood T cell repertoires in COVID-19. Background on the study: The cDNA or gDNA used as material had been derived from T cells, B-cell-depleted T cells, or PBMCs.

Germline loops: CDR1 SEHNR, CDR2 FQNEAQ (reference sequence). V was clipped by 5 bases and J by 2 bases, with 12 bases between them. The CDR3 has 14 amino acids. As handled by the study authors: Estimated nucleated cell counts came from reference gene primer amplification. The method was immunoSEQ multiplex PCR; TCRdb's version includes in-frame clones alone and lacks a portion of them. V, J and clone size are those of that table, while D and trimming were read from the DNA. The repertoire holds 150,000 to 200,000 clones, with roughly 88% as singletons. The receptor comes from a woman at least 80 years old with acute or convalescent COVID-19. The chain links TRBV7-9 to TRBJ1-2; D not certain. Sequencing input: peripheral blood. Here the CDR3 DNA reads TGTGCCAGCAGCCCAAGTGGCCAAAACTATGGCTACACCTTC. Translated, it gives CASSPSGQNYGYTF. Drawing the rest from reference TRBV7-9 and TRBJ1-2, the complete variable domain is DTGVSQNPRHKITKRGQNVTFRCDPISEHNRLYWYRQTLGQGPEFLTYFQNEAQLEKSRLLSDRFSAERPKGSFSTLEIQRTEQGDSAMYLCASSPSGQNYGYTFGSGTRLTVV.